Below, 9 T cell receptor beta chains from the same sample are listed, as sequenced in a study of molecular identifiers for immune sequencing clone quantification. MiXCR, run by TCRdb on the PCR reads, gives a single entry per CDR3 protein. The sample lists 460,000 or so distinct CDR3 sequences, 25% occurring once. The specimen was naive CD8+ T cells from blood, with Jurkat cell RNA spiked in. The subset here: FACS-sorted CD8+CD4-CCR7+CD45RA+ naive T cells. The receptors come from a human donor in good health. Some libraries in this study had Jurkat cell RNA spiked in.

A few counts support this clonotype. J is TRBJ2-3 and V is TRBV27; 7 bases fit TRBD1. Germline CDR1 is MNHEY and CDR2 is SMNVEV (reference sequence). This CDR3 is 17 amino acids long. V shed 5 bases, J shed 3 bases, and the junction held 14 bases outside the gene matches. The DNA of the CDR3 is TGTGCCAGCAGTCCATACCCACCGGACAGGAGTACAGATACGCAGTATTTT. Its protein product is CASSPYPPDRSTDTQYF.

The table lists this clonotype with many counts. The rearrangement links TRBV3-1 to TRBJ2-7; 8 bases are a match to TRBD1. Unmatched junction bases numbered 11, after V lost 4 bases and J lost 6 bases. This CDR3 is built from 15 residues. Germline CDR1 and CDR2: LGHDT and YNNKEL (reference sequence). The CDR3 region has the DNA TGTGCCAGCAGCCTAAGACAGGGGTTCCGCCCCGAGCAGTACTTC. Protein sequence: CASSLRQGFRPEQYF.

The sample holds a few counts of this clonotype. The V and J genes are TRBV9 and TRBJ2-1, with D perhaps TRBD2 (5 bases). V lost 2 bases, J lost 2 bases, and 20 bases lay in between. This CDR3 is 18 amino acids long. Germline lookup yields CDR1 SGDLS and CDR2 YYNGEE. CDR3 nucleotide sequence: TGTGCCAGCAGCGTTGATGGACTGGCCGAGTACCCCTACAATGAGCAGTTCTTC. This translates into CASSVDGLAEYPYNEQFF.

This clonotype was seen a handful of times. This sequence joins TRBV15 and TRBJ2-2; the match to TRBD1 covers 7 bases. Germline V CDR1 and CDR2: LNHNV, YYDKDF (reference sequence). The CDR3 runs to 16 residues. V lost 0 bases to trimming and J lost 4 bases; unmatched junction nucleotides: 5. CDR3 protein: CATSRDGQEFTGELFF. The CDR3 DNA follows: TGTGCCACCAGCAGAGATGGACAGGAGTTCACCGGGGAGCTGTTTTTT.

J is TRBJ2-7 and V is TRBV28; D gene unclear. The CDR3 has 15 residues. CDR1 is MDHEN and CDR2 is SYDVKM in the germline V gene. Trimming took off 0 bases at V and 2 bases at J, with 11 bases between the two ends. CDR3 coding DNA: TGTGCCAGCAGTTTATGGGGCACCCAGACCTACGAGCAGTACTTC. Encoded protein: CASSLWGTQTYEQYF.

This clonotype was counted ten times or more. V is TRBV14 and J is TRBJ1-1, with TRBD1 matching over 11 bases. V was clipped by 2 bases and J by 0 bases; unmatched bases: 14. Looked up from germline, CDR1 is SGHDN and CDR2 is FVKESK. The CDR3 has 20 residues. In DNA, the CDR3 is TGTGCCAGCAGCCAACGGGACAGGGGGATGGTCAAGGTCATGAACACTGAAGCTTTCTTT. Its protein is CASSQRDRGMVKVMNTEAFF.

This clonotype was observed at least ten times. V is TRBV12-3 or TRBV12-4 and J is TRBJ2-3; TRBD1 might be the D (6 bases). Trimming removed 5 bases from V and 4 bases from J, with 16 bases in between. The CDR3 consists of 15 residues. This CDR3 reads CASSQGTLQSDTQYF. CDR3 nucleotide sequence: TGTGCCAGCAGTCAGGGGACACTACAATCAGATACGCAGTATTTT.

Note on this clonotype: A much larger clone differs from this one at a single base, so this may be a read error. This chain links TRBV4-2 with TRBJ1-1; weak D call: TRBD1 (5 bases). The CDR3 consists of 13 residues. Germline V gene lookup returns CDR1 LGHNA and CDR2 YNFKEQ. CDR3 residues: CAGSQGDGTEAFF. CDR3 nucleotide sequence: TGTGCCGGCAGCCAAGGGGACGGCACTGAAGCTTTCTTT.

This clonotype was counted ten times or more. The rearrangement links TRBV5-1 to TRBJ2-7; TRBD1 aligns across 7 bases. Germline-derived CDR1 and CDR2 are SGHRS and YFSETQ. The CDR3 consists of 14 residues. V trimming: 4 bases; J trimming: 4 bases; junction bases outside the gene matches: 8. The CDR3 nucleotides are TGCGCCAGCAGCACCCGGGACAGTACATACGAGCAGTACTTC. Its protein is CASSTRDSTYEQYF.